Following are 18 T cell receptor beta chains from one sample sequenced in a study of cytomegalovirus exposure and HLA in healthy donors. TCRdb keeps only in-frame clones here, not all; method: immunoSEQ multiplex PCR. This table has about 140,000 clones, 84% appearing once. Sample: PBMCs. These receptors were obtained from a woman younger than 45 in good health and CMV-seronegative.

The V and J genes are TRBV18 and TRBJ1-3; D possibly corresponds to TRBD1 (6 bases). V gave up 4 bases and J gave up 0 bases, with 13 bases separating them. The CDR3 runs to 16 residues. CDR1 and CDR2 from the germline V gene are KGHSH and LQKENI. CDR3 amino acids: CASSRTEKTSGNTIYF. The CDR3 DNA reads as TGTGCCAGCTCACGGACAGAGAAAACCTCTGGAAACACCATATATTTT.

Concerning this clone itself: One end of the junction does not line up with germline, which may come from a read error. In DNA, the CDR3 is TGTGCTAGCAGCTTAGGCCAGGGGGGCACAGATACGCAGTATTTT. Its protein product is CASSLGQGGTDTQYF. The chain recombines TRBV7-7 with TRBJ2-3, with 7 bases identical to TRBD1. The CDR3 contains 15 residues. CDR1 SSHAT and CDR2 FNYEAQ come from the germline V gene (reference sequence).

This clone was seen only once. V gene TRBV19 combines with J gene TRBJ2-7; tentatively, D is TRBD1 (6 bases). Germline V gives CDR1 LNHDA, CDR2 SQIVND (reference sequence). V was shortened by 8 bases and J by 1 base, with 12 bases between the two germline ends. CDR3 length: 13 residues. The CDR3 loop is CASQGYQSYEQYF. CDR3 coding DNA: TGTGCCAGTCAGGGGTATCAATCCTACGAGCAGTACTTC.

The chain joins TRBV5-1 to TRBJ1-1, with TRBD1 matching 7 bases. Trimming took 3 bases from V and 1 from J; bases not matched to a gene: 9. Germline V gene lookup returns CDR1 SGHRS and CDR2 YFSETQ. CDR3 length: 16 amino acids. The chain's CDR3 is CASSYDSSGGNTEAFF. The CDR3 nucleotides are TGCGCCAGCAGCTACGATTCCTCAGGGGGGAACACTGAAGCTTTCTTT.

V gene TRBV6-5 combines with J gene TRBJ2-7; D may be TRBD2 (5 bases). CDR1 and CDR2 from the germline V gene are MNHEY and SVGAGI. This CDR3 is built from 13 residues. The CDR3 here is CVVGRGRTYEQYF. The CDR3 DNA follows: TGTGTGGTCGGACGGGGAAGAACCTACGAGCAGTACTTC.

V and J are TRBV5-1 and TRBJ2-1; 9 nucleotides agree with TRBD1. The CDR3 has 15 residues. With V trimmed by 0 bases and J by 8 bases, 6 bases remained unmatched. From germline, CDR1 is SGHRS and CDR2 YFSETQ. The CDR3, as DNA: TGCGCCAGCAGCTTGGGTGGGACAGGGTCTTATGAGCAGTTCTTC. This codes for CASSLGGTGSYEQFF. The variable domain in full, with the rest retrieved from reference TRBV5-1 and TRBJ2-1, is KAGVTQTPRYLIKTRGQQVTLSCSPISGHRSVSWYQQTPGQGLQFLFEYFSETQRNKGNFPGRFSGRQFSNSRSEMNVSTLELGDSALYLCASSLGGTGSYEQFFGPGTRLTVL.

This clone was seen a few times. This sequence joins TRBV5-1 and TRBJ1-6; the match to TRBD1 covers 11 bases. The V gene's germline CDR1 is SGHRS and CDR2 YFSETQ. J was trimmed by 8 bases and V by 1 base; bases with no gene match: 11. This CDR3 spans 18 amino acids. The CDR3 region has the DNA TGCGCCAGCAGCTTGTGGGACAGGGGGTTGAAATTGGATTCACCCCTCCACTTT. Encoded protein: CASSLWDRGLKLDSPLHF.

This clone was picked up one time. The rearrangement joins TRBV6-5 to TRBJ2-7; D perhaps matches TRBD1 (7 bases). CDR3 length: 15 amino acids. V lost 5 bases and J 2 bases, leaving 16 bases between the germline ends. Germline CDR1 is MNHEY and CDR2 is SVGAGI. CDR3 sequence reads: CASSPPGGRTYEQYF. CDR3 nucleotides: TGTGCCAGCAGTCCCCCAGGGGGGAGGACCTACGAGCAGTACTTC.

The J gene is TRBJ1-2, the V gene TRBV5-4, with a tentative D call TRBD1 (6 bases). CDR3 length: 15 amino acids. V lost 4 bases and J 8 bases, leaving 21 bases between the germline ends. Germline V gene lookup returns CDR1 SGHNT and CDR2 YYREEE (reference sequence). The CDR3 DNA is TGTGCCAGCAGCAACTTCGGGACAACAGGAGACGGCTACACCTTC. It codes for CASSNFGTTGDGYTF. Full variable domain (rest looked up from reference TRBV5-4 and TRBJ1-2): ETGVTQSPTHLIKTRGQQVTLRCSSQSGHNTVSWYQQALGQGPQFIFQYYREEENGRGNFPPRFSGLQFPNYSSELNVNALELDDSALYLCASSNFGTTGDGYTFGSGTRLTVV.

The gene calls are TRBV9 and TRBJ1-3; D gene unclear. Trimming stripped 3 bases from V and 7 bases from J, with 20 bases between. CDR3 size: 16 residues. CDR1 is SGDLS, CDR2 YYNGEE, per germline. Written as DNA, the CDR3 is TGTGCCAGCAGCGAGGAGGTATGGGCAGCCGGCAACACCATATATTTT. Translation: CASSEEVWAAGNTIYF.

This clone was detected only a few times. The chain recombines TRBV2 with TRBJ2-5, with D possibly being TRBD2 (7 bases). Germline CDR1 and CDR2: SNHLY and FYNNEI. This CDR3 is built from 18 residues. V gave up 7 bases and J gave up 5 bases, with 29 bases separating them. CDR3 bases: TGTGCCAGCAACCGTTATTTAGACATTTCGGGGGGCGGCGAGACCCAGTACTTC. This translates into CASNRYLDISGGGETQYF.

The chain has TRBV6-5 and TRBJ1-2, with D possibly matching TRBD1 (6 bases). The V and J ends lost 0 bases and 4 bases respectively, with 9 bases between them. Germline values: CDR1 MNHEY, CDR2 SVGAGI. The CDR3 has 14 amino acids. CDR3 coding DNA: TGTGCCAGCAGTTACTCCAGGGGACCCTATGGCTACACCTTC. Translated, it gives CASSYSRGPYGYTF.

This clone has more than one count but fewer than ten. The gene calls are TRBV7-8 and TRBJ2-7, with D perhaps matching TRBD1 (6 bases). The CDR3 spans 15 residues. Germline V gene data show CDR1 as SGHVS and CDR2 as FQNEAQ. Trimming shortened V by 5 bases and J by 6 bases, and 20 bases separated the two germline ends. The CDR3, as DNA: TGTGCCAGCAGCCCCAACACTCAGGGGTGGGGCGAGCAGTACTTC. This codes for CASSPNTQGWGEQYF.

The chain employs TRBV5-4 and TRBJ1-2; TRBD1 might be the D (5 bases). The V end lost 4 bases, the J end lost 4 bases, and 17 bases lay between the germline ends. The germline gives CDR1 SGHNT, CDR2 YYREEE (reference sequence). This CDR3 contains 15 residues. DNA for the CDR3: TGTGCCAGCAGCCGTGAGACAGATCCTCGCTATGGCTACACCTTC. Translated, it gives CASSRETDPRYGYTF.

This clone was counted a few times. The rearrangement joins TRBV4-2 to TRBJ1-6; the match to TRBD1 covers 8 bases. CDR3 length: 15 amino acids. Germline CDR1 and CDR2: LGHNA and YNFKEQ. The ends lost 2 bases at V and 6 bases at J; junction bases unmatched: 3. This CDR3 reads CASSQTGGSNSPLHF. The CDR3 nucleotides read TGTGCCAGCAGCCAAACAGGGGGTTCTAATTCACCCCTCCACTTT.

The V call is TRBV10-3, the J call TRBJ1-2; 8 bases fit TRBD1. CDR1 is ENHRY and CDR2 is SYGVKD in the germline V gene. V lost 5 bases and J lost 7; bases outside the gene matches: 12. The CDR3 has 15 amino acids. CDR3 nucleotides: TGTGCCATCAGTCGCCAACAGGGGGTGCAGAGTGGCTACACCTTC. This gives the protein CAISRQQGVQSGYTF.

This chain uses TRBV20-1 with TRBJ2-5; D is unresolved. Germline CDR1 reads DFQATT; CDR2 reads SNEGSKA (reference sequence). CDR3 length: 10 residues. V shed 4 bases and J shed 2 bases, with 2 bases lying between them. The CDR3 coding sequence is TGCAGTGCTACACAAGAGACCCAGTACTTC. Protein product: CSATQETQYF.

The V and J genes are TRBV7-8 and TRBJ2-7; unclear D gene. The CDR3 consists of 14 residues. Germline-derived CDR1 and CDR2 are SGHVS and FQNEAQ. Trimming cost V 4 bases and J 1 base, with 11 bases left between them. CDR3 region: CASSSAVDSYEQYF. DNA for the CDR3: TGTGCCAGCAGCTCTGCGGTGGATTCCTACGAGCAGTACTTC.